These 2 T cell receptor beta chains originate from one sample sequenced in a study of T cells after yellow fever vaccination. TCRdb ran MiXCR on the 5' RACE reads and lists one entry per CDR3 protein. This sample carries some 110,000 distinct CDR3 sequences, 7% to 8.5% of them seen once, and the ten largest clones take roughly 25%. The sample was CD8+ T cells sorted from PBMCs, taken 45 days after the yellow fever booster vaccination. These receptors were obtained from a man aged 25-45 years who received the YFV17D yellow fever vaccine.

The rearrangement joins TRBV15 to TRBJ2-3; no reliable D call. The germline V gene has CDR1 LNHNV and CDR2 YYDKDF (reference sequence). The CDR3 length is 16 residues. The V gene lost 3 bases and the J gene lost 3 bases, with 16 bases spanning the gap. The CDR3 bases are TGTGCCACCAGCAGGAAAGGGTTACTCCTAACAGATACGCAGTATTTT. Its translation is CATSRKGLLLTDTQYF.

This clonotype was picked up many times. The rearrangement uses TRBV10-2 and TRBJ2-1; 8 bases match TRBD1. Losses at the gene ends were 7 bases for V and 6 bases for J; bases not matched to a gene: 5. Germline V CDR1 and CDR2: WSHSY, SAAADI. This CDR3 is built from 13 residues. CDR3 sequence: CASTQGQVNEQFF. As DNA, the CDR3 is TGCGCCAGCACTCAGGGACAGGTCAATGAGCAGTTCTTC.